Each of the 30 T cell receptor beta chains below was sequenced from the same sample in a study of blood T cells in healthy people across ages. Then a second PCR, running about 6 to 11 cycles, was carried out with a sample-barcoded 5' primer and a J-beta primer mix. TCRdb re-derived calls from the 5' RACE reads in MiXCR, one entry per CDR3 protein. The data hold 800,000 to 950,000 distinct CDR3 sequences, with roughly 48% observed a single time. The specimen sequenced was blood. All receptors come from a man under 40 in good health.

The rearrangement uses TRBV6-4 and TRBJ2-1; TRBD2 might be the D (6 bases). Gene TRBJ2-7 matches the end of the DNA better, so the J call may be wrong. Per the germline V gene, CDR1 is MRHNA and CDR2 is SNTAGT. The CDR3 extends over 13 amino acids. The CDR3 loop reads CASSDSDYNEQYF. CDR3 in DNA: TGTGCCAGCAGTGACTCGGACTACAATGAGCAGTACTTC.

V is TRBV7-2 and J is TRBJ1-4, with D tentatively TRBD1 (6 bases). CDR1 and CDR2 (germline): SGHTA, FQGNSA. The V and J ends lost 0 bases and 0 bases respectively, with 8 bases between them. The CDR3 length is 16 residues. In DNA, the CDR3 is TGTGCCAGCAGCTTAGCGAACAGGGCAACTAATGAAAAACTGTTTTTT. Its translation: CASSLANRATNEKLFF.

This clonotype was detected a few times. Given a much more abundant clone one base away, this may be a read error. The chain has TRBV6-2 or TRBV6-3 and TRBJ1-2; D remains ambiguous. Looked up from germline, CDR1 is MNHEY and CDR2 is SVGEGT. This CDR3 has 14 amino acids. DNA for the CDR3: TGTGCCAGCAGTGACTCTACACCAGCCTATGGCTACACCTTC. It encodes CASSDSTPAYGYTF.

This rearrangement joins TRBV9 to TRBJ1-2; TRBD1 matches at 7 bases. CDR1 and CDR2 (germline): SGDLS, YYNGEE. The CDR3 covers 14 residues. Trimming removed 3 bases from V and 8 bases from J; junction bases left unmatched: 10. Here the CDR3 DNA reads TGTGCCAGCAGCGCCTACAGGGGTGAGAAGGGCTACACCTTC. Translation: CASSAYRGEKGYTF.

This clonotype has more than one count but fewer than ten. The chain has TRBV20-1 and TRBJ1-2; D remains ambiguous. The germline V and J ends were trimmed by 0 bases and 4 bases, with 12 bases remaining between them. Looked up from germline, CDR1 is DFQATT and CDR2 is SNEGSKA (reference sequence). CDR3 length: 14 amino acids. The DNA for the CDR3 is TGCAGTGCTAGAGACCCCCTCTCAGTCTATGGCTACACCTTC. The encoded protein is CSARDPLSVYGYTF.

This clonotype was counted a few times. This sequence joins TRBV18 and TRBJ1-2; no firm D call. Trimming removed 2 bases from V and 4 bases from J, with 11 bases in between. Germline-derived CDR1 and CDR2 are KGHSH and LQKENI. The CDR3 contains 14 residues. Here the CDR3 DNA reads TGTGCCAGCTCACCAATCAAAGGTAGCTATGGCTACACCTTC. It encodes CASSPIKGSYGYTF. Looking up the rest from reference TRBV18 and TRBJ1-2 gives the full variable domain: NAGVMQNPRHLVRRRGQEARLRCSPMKGHSHVYWYRQLPEEGLKFMVYLQKENIIDESGMPKERFSAEFPKEGPSILRIQQVVRGDSAAYFCASSPIKGSYGYTFGSGTRLTVV.

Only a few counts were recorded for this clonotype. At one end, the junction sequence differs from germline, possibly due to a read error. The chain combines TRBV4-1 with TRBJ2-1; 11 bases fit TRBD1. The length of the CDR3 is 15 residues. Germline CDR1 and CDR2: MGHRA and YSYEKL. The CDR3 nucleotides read TGCACCAGCAGCCAAGGACAGGGGGCTCAAAATGAGCAGTTCTTC. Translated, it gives CTSSQGQGAQNEQFF.

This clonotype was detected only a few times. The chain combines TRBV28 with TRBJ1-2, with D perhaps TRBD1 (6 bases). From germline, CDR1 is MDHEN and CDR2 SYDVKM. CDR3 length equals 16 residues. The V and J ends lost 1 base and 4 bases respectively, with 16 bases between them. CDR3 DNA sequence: TGTGCCAGCAGTTTATCCTACGGGGGCCGCCTCTATGGCTACACCTTC. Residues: CASSLSYGGRLYGYTF.

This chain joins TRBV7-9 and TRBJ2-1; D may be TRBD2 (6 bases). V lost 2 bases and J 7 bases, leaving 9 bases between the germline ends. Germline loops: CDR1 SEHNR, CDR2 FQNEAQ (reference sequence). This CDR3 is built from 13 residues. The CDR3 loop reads CASSLSLANEQFF. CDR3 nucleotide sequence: TGTGCCAGCAGCTTAAGTCTAGCGAATGAGCAGTTCTTC.

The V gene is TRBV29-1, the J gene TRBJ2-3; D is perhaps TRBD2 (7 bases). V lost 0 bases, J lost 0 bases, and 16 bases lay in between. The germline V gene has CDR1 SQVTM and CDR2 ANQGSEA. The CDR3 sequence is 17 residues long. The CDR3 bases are TGCAGCGTTGAAGATGGGCGGGGGCGGCTTAGCACAGATACGCAGTATTTT. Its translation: CSVEDGRGRLSTDTQYF.

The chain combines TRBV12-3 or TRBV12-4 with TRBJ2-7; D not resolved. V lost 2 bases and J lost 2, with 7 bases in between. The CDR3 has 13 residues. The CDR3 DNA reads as TGTGCCAGCAGTTTAAACGATCCCTACGAGCAGTACTTC. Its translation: CASSLNDPYEQYF.

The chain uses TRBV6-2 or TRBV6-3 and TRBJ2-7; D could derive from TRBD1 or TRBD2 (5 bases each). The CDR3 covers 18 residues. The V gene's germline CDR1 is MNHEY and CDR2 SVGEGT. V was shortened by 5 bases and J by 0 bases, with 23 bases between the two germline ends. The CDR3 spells CASSDRLTGTASSYEQYF. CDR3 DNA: TGTGCCAGCAGTGACCGCCTTACCGGGACGGCCAGCTCCTACGAGCAGTACTTC.

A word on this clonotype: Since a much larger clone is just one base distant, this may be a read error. CDR3 region: CAGKDRGQYNEQFF. The CDR3 DNA follows: TGTGCCGGCAAAGACAGGGGGCAGTACAATGAGCAGTTCTTC. The chain couples TRBV6-1 to TRBJ2-1, with 10 bases matching TRBD1. Germline CDR1 reads MNHNS; CDR2 reads SASEGT. V shed 11 bases, J shed 4 bases, and the junction held 8 bases outside the gene matches. The CDR3 contains 14 residues.

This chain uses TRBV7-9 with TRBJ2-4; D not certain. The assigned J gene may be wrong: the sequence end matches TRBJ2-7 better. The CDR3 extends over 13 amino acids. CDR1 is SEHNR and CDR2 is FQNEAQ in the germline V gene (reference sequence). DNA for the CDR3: TGTGCCAGCAGCTTAGAGGCGGCCCACGAGCAGTACTTC. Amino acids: CASSLEAAHEQYF.

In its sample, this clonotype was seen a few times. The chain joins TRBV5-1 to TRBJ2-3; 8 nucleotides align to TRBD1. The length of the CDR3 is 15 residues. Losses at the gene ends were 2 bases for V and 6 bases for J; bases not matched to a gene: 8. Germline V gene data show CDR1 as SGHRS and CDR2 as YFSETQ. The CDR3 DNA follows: TGCGCCAGCAGCTTTTTGACAGGGGCATTGGATACGCAGTATTTT. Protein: CASSFLTGALDTQYF. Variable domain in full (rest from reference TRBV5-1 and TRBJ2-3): KAGVTQTPRYLIKTRGQQVTLSCSPISGHRSVSWYQQTPGQGLQFLFEYFSETQRNKGNFPGRFSGRQFSNSRSEMNVSTLELGDSALYLCASSFLTGALDTQYFGPGTRLTVL.

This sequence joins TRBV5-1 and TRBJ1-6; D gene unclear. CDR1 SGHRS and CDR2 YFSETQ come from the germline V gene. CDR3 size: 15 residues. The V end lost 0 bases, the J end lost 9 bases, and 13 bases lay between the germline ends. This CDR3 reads CASSLDGLPSSPLHF. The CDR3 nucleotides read TGCGCCAGCAGCTTGGACGGCCTTCCTAGTTCACCCCTCCACTTT.

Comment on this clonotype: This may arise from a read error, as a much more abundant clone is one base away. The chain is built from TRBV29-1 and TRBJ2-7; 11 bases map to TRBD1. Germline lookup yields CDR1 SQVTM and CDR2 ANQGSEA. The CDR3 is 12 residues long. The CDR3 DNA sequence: TGCAGCGTGGGACAGGGGGTTGGCGAGCGGTACTTC. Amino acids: CSVGQGVGERYF.

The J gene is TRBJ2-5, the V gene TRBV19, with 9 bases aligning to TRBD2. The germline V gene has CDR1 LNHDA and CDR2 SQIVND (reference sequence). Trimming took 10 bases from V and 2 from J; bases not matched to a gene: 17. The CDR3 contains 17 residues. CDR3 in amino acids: CATSPRGLAGFQETQYF. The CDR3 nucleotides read TGTGCCACCTCTCCTCGCGGGCTAGCGGGGTTTCAAGAGACCCAGTACTTC. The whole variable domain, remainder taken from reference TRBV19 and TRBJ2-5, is DGGITQSPKYLFRKEGQNVTLSCEQNLNHDAMYWYRQDPGQGLRLIYYSQIVNDFQKGDIAEGYSVSREKKESFPLTVTSAQKNPTAFYLCATSPRGLAGFQETQYFGPGTRLLVL.

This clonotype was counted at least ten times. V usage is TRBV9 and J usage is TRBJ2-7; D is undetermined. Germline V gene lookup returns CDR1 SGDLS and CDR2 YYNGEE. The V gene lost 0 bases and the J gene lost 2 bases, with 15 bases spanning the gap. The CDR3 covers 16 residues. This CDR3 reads CASSVGPEPTAYEQYF. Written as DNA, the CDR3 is TGTGCCAGCAGCGTAGGTCCCGAGCCCACCGCCTACGAGCAGTACTTC.

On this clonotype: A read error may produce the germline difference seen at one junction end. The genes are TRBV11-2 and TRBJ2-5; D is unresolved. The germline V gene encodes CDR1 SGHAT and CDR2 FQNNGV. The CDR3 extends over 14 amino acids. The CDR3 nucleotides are TGTGCCAGCAGCTCCCGCCCGGCCCAAGGGACCCAGTACTTC. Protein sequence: CASSSRPAQGTQYF.

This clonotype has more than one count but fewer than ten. The CDR3 is CATRPDRATNEKLFF. The CDR3 DNA reads as TGTGCCACCAGACCCGACCGCGCAACTAATGAAAAACTGTTTTTT. The rearrangement uses TRBV15 and TRBJ1-4; no clear D. The CDR3 consists of 15 residues. Trimming left V 6 bases short and J 0 bases short, with 11 bases between. CDR1 LNHNV and CDR2 YYDKDF come from the germline V gene (reference sequence).

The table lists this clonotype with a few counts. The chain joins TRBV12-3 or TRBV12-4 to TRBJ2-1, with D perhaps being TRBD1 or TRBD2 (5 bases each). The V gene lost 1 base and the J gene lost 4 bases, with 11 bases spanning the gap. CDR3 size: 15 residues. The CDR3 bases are TGTGCCAGCAGTTTAGTAGGGGACGGGTACAATGAGCAGTTCTTC. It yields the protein CASSLVGDGYNEQFF.

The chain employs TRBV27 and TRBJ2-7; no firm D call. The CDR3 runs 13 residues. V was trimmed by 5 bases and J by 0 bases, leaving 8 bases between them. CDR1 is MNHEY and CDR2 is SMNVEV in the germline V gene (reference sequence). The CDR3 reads CASSPKPSYEQYF. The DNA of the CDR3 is TGTGCCAGCAGTCCCAAACCCTCCTACGAGCAGTACTTC.

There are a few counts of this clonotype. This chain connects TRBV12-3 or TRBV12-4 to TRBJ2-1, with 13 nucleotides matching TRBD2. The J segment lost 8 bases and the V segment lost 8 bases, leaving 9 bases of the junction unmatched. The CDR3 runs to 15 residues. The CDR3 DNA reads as TGTGCCAGCGAGAAGACTAGCGGGGGGAGCGATGAGCAGTTCTTC. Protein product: CASEKTSGGSDEQFF.

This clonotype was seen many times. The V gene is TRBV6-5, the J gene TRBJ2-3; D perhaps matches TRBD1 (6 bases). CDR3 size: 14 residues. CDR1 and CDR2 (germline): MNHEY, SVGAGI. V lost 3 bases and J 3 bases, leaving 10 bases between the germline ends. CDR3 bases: TGTGCCAGCAGTTATGGGGGCCTTACAGATACGCAGTATTTT. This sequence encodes CASSYGGLTDTQYF.

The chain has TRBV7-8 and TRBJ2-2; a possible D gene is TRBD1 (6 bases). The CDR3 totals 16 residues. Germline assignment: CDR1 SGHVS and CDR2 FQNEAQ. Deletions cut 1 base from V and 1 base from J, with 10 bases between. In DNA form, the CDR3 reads TGTGCCAGCAGCTTAGAGGGCAGGGGGAACACCGGGGAGCTGTTTTTT. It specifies CASSLEGRGNTGELFF.

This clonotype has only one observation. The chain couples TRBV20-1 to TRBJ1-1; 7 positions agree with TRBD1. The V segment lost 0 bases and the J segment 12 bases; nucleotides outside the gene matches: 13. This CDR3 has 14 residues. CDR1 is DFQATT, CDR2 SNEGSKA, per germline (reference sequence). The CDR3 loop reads CSARDRLTGRSTFF. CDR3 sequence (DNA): TGCAGTGCTAGAGATCGATTGACAGGGAGATCCACTTTCTTT.

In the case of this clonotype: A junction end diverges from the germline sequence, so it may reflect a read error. The CDR3 bases are TGTGTCAGCAGCCCCCGGGACCCAACCTACGAGCAGTACTTC. It specifies CVSSPRDPTYEQYF. The chain combines TRBV7-2 with TRBJ2-7; perhaps D is TRBD1 or TRBD2 (5 bases each). This CDR3 region has 14 residues. The germline V gene has CDR1 SGHTA and CDR2 FQGNSA.

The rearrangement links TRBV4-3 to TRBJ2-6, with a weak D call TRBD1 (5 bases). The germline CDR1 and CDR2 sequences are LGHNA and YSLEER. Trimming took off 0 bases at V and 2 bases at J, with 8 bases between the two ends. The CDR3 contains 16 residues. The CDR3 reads CASSQDIGAGANVLTF. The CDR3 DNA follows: TGCGCCAGCAGCCAAGATATAGGGGCTGGGGCCAACGTCCTGACTTTC.

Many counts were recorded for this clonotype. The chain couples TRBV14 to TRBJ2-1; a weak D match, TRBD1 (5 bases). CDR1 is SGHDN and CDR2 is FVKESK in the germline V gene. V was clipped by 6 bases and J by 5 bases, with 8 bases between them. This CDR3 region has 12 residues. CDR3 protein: CASSRQHNEQFF. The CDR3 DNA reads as TGTGCCAGCAGTAGACAGCACAATGAGCAGTTCTTC.